The rows below give T cell receptor beta chains drawn from one sample of a study of blood T cell repertoires in COVID-19. Sequenced by immunoSEQ multiplex PCR; TCRdb stores in-frame clones only, minus some. The sample has roughly 230,000 clones, 88% seen once. Sequencing was carried out using peripheral blood. These receptors originate from a man in his 70s with acute or convalescent COVID-19. CDR3s include the opening cysteine and the closing phenylalanine or tryptophan. Each record gives: D gene, J gene, V gene, clone size, CDR3 protein, CDR3 DNA. D genes are given only for firm matches. Not all rows give a size; the values are once, few, many and, for expanded clones, a class.

>TRBD2|TRBJ2-1|TRBV7-9|-
CASSPRRGRVAEFYNEQFF
TGTGCCAGCAGCCCCCGGCGGGGGAGGGTAGCGGAGTTCTACAATGAGCAGTTCTTC
>TRBD2|TRBJ2-7|TRBV5-1|-
CASSLGTSGPYEQYF
TGCGCCAGCAGCTTGGGGACTAGCGGACCCTACGAGCAGTACTTC
>TRBD1|TRBJ2-1|TRBV9|-
CASSVGQGSYNEQFF
TGTGCCAGCAGCGTGGGACAGGGTTCCTACAATGAGCAGTTCTTC
>-|TRBJ1-1|TRBV28|-
CASSPPQGGTEAFF
TGTGCCAGCAGTCCCCCACAGGGAGGGACTGAAGCTTTCTTT
>-|TRBJ1-1|TRBV2|-
CASGRDTSTEAFF
TGTGCCAGCGGCCGGGACACAAGCACTGAAGCTTTCTTT
>-|TRBJ2-5|TRBV19|-
CATGQSSGTQYF
TGTGCCACTGGACAATCCAGTGGGACCCAGTACTTC
>-|TRBJ1-2|TRBV4-2|-
CASSQVSGIDYGYTF
TGTGCCAGCAGCCAAGTCTCAGGGATCGACTATGGCTACACCTTC
>TRBD1|TRBJ2-1|TRBV20-1|-
CSASRSGGQGGNEQFF
TGCAGTGCTAGTCGGTCTGGGGGACAGGGTGGGAATGAGCAGTTCTTC
>-|TRBJ2-7|TRBV27|-
CASSFSPAQRVAEQYF
TGTGCCAGCAGTTTTTCCCCCGCCCAGAGGGTTGCCGAGCAGTACTTC
>TRBD1|TRBJ1-1|TRBV7-8|-
CASSAGQGLFIPEAFF
TGTGCCAGCAGCGCGGGACAGGGTCTTTTTATCCCTGAAGCTTTCTTT
>TRBD2|TRBJ2-1|TRBV5-1|-
CASSSSAGINEQFF
TGCGCCAGCAGCTCCTCAGCGGGGATCAATGAGCAGTTCTTC
>-|TRBJ1-2|TRBV3-1/TRBV3-2|few
CASSQRDYSYGYTF
TGTGCCAGCAGCCAAAGGGACTATAGCTATGGCTACACCTTC
>-|TRBJ2-7|TRBV21-1|-
CASSKERTGFYEQYF
TGTGCCAGCAGCAAAGAACGGACAGGGTTCTACGAGCAGTACTTC
>-|TRBJ1-1|TRBV29-1|-
CSVEDHFNTEAFF
TGCAGCGTTGAAGACCACTTCAACACTGAAGCTTTCTTT